Each of the 28 T cell receptor beta chains below was sequenced from the same sample in a study of T-cell reconstitution after alpha-beta-depleted transplantation in children. The TCRbeta library incorporated unique molecular identifiers. In TCRdb, the PCR reads were re-called with MiXCR into one record per CDR3 protein. The repertoire consists of some 200,000 distinct CDR3 sequences, with 13% to 15% occurring once and the leading ten covering about 13%. Sequenced material: PBMCs from the stem cell graft donor, taken from the stem cell graft. These receptors were collected from a human donor who donated a stem cell graft to a child with acute lymphoblastic leukemia.

This clonotype has a count of ten or more. V and J are TRBV5-1 and TRBJ1-2; possible D gene TRBD1, 5 bases. The V end was cut by 0 bases, the J end by 6 bases, with 18 bases between. CDR1 is SGHRS and CDR2 is YFSETQ in the germline V gene. The CDR3 has 16 residues. This CDR3 reads CASSLGTPARGDGYTF. The CDR3 region has the DNA TGCGCCAGCAGCTTGGGGACACCCGCTAGGGGCGATGGCTACACCTTC.

This clonotype was seen repeatedly, ten times or more. The chain is built from TRBV12-3 or TRBV12-4 and TRBJ2-3; TRBD2 aligns across 11 bases. The CDR3 has 18 residues. After removal of 4 bases from V and 0 bases from J, the junction contained 9 bases not matched to a gene. CDR3 loop: CASSSGTSGALSTDTQYF. CDR3 sequence (DNA): TGTGCCAGCAGTTCCGGGACTAGCGGAGCCCTAAGCACAGATACGCAGTATTTT.

This clonotype has a count of ten or more. This chain uses TRBV5-5 with TRBJ1-2, with TRBD1 matching over 7 bases. Germline V gene sequence: CDR1 SGHKS, CDR2 YYEKEE (reference sequence). J was trimmed by 7 bases and V by 1 base; bases with no gene match: 4. This CDR3 spans 13 amino acids. Written as DNA, the CDR3 is TGTGCCAGCAGCTTGCTCGGGACAGCTGGCTACACCTTC. It specifies CASSLLGTAGYTF.

In regard to this clonotype: At one end the junction does not follow the germline gene, possibly because of a read error. The CDR3 nucleotides are TGTGCCAGCAGCTACGGACTAGCGGGCTCCCATACGCAGTGTTTT. Translated: CASSYGLAGSHTQCF. The chain couples TRBV9 to TRBJ2-3, with 11 nucleotides matching TRBD2. Looked up from germline, CDR1 is SGDLS and CDR2 is YYNGEE. The CDR3 has 15 residues. Filled out from reference TRBV9 and TRBJ2-3, the complete variable domain reads DSGVTQTPKHLITATGQRVTLRCSPRSGDLSVYWYQQSLDQGLQFLIQYYNGEERAKGNILERFSAQQFPDLHSELNLSSLELGDSALYFCASSYGLAGSHTQCFGPGTRLTVL.

The sample holds many counts of this clonotype. This chain's CDR3 is CASSRNIAGVSNIQYF. The CDR3 DNA sequence: TGTGCCAGCAGCAGAAATATAGCGGGAGTGTCAAACATTCAGTACTTC. This chain links TRBV7-9 with TRBJ2-4, with TRBD2 matching over 9 bases. Unmatched junction bases numbered 11, after V lost 5 bases and J lost 6 bases. Germline CDR1 is SEHNR and CDR2 is FQNEAQ (reference sequence). The CDR3 has 16 residues.

The chain has TRBV3-1 and TRBJ1-1; the D gene is possibly TRBD1 (5 bases). The CDR3 loop spans 15 amino acids. V was pared by 4 bases and J by 5 bases, with 17 bases between. Germline-derived CDR1 and CDR2 are LGHDT and YNNKEL (reference sequence). CDR3 coding DNA: TGTGCCAGCAGCCGATGGGTGCGGGGGGGGACTGAAGCTTTCTTT. This gives the protein CASSRWVRGGTEAFF.

This clonotype was observed a handful of times. The rearrangement joins TRBV29-1 to TRBJ1-1, with D tentatively TRBD1 (5 bases). CDR3 length equals 13 residues. Germline lookup yields CDR1 SQVTM and CDR2 ANQGSEA. V lost 4 bases, J lost 1 base, and 10 bases lay in between. The CDR3 coding sequence is TGCAGCGTTGGTTCAGGGTCGAACACTGAAGCTTTCTTT. This encodes CSVGSGSNTEAFF.

This clonotype was picked up many times. The rearrangement joins TRBV5-1 to TRBJ1-1; TRBD1 agrees at 10 bases. Germline V lookup: CDR1 SGHRS, CDR2 YFSETQ. Trimming took 3 bases from V and 3 from J; bases not matched to a gene: 11. The length of the CDR3 is 17 residues. The CDR3 loop reads CASSSPGQGLKHTEAFF. CDR3 DNA: TGCGCCAGCAGCTCTCCGGGACAGGGGCTGAAACACACTGAAGCTTTCTTT.

This clonotype has just a few counts. V and J are TRBV11-1 and TRBJ2-1; D is undetermined. The CDR3 runs 18 residues. Germline CDR1 reads SGHAT; CDR2 reads FQDESV (reference sequence). Trimming pared 2 bases from V and 1 base from J, leaving 18 bases between. CDR3 amino acids: CASSLKLREFGSYNEQFF. The CDR3 bases are TGTGCCAGCAGCTTAAAGTTAAGGGAATTTGGTTCCTACAATGAGCAGTTCTTC.

CDR3: CASSQRDRDRGNQPQHF. CDR3 coding DNA: TGCGCCAGCAGTCAACGGGACAGAGACCGGGGCAATCAGCCCCAGCATTTT. The chain couples TRBV23-1 to TRBJ1-5; TRBD1 aligns across 7 bases. TRBV23-1 counts as an open reading frame of uncertain function. The junction had 9 bases not matched to a gene; V was cut back by 2 bases and J by 2 bases. The CDR3 loop spans 17 amino acids.

This clonotype was counted only a few times. This chain uses TRBV3-1 with TRBJ1-5, with D unclear. This CDR3 spans 13 amino acids. Trimming left V 0 bases short and J 6 bases short, with 6 bases between. Germline V gene sequence: CDR1 LGHDT, CDR2 YNNKEL (reference sequence). CDR3 region: CASSQDSTQPQHF. DNA of the CDR3: TGTGCCAGCAGCCAAGATTCGACTCAGCCCCAGCATTTT.

This rearrangement joins TRBV9 to TRBJ2-7, with no clear D. The CDR3 is 16 residues long. The ends were cut back, 0 bases at V and 2 bases at J, with 15 bases in the middle. In germline, CDR1 is SGDLS, CDR2 YYNGEE. CDR3 in DNA: TGTGCCAGCAGCGTAGGAAGAACGGCAGGCCCCTACGAGCAGTACTTC. Its protein is CASSVGRTAGPYEQYF.

This clonotype was counted ten times or more. The chain is built from TRBV29-1 and TRBJ2-7, with TRBD2 matching over 11 bases. In germline, CDR1 is SQVTM, CDR2 ANQGSEA. The trim removed 6 bases at V and 5 bases at J, leaving 3 bases unmatched. The CDR3 contains 12 residues. In DNA, the CDR3 is TGCAGCGTCGGGACTAGCGGTGACGAGCAGTACTTC. Translated: CSVGTSGDEQYF.

This clonotype was recorded at least ten times. The chain is built from TRBV11-3 and TRBJ2-1; no firm D call. CDR1 SGHNT and CDR2 YENEEA come from the germline V gene. This CDR3 comprises 13 residues. V lost 2 bases, J lost 3 bases, and 5 bases lay in between. In DNA, the CDR3 is TGTGCCAGCAGCTTACAGAGCTACAATGAGCAGTTCTTC. Protein product: CASSLQSYNEQFF.

This chain joins TRBV12-3 or TRBV12-4 and TRBJ1-3, with TRBD1 as a possible D gene (6 bases). CDR3 length equals 13 residues. V lost 8 bases and J lost 4, with 12 bases in between. The DNA of the CDR3 is TGTGCCAGCGGGAGGGGGGCGGGAAACACCATATATTTT. Amino acid sequence: CASGRGAGNTIYF.

This clonotype came up many times. The gene calls are TRBV20-1 and TRBJ1-1; the match to TRBD1 covers 11 bases. Trimming removed 5 bases from V and 8 bases from J; junction bases left unmatched: 10. This CDR3 contains 14 residues. From germline, CDR1 is DFQATT and CDR2 SNEGSKA (reference sequence). DNA for the CDR3: TGCAGTGCTCTAACCGGGACAGGGGGAAGAGAAGCTTTCTTT. It translates to CSALTGTGGREAFF.

This clonotype was counted only a few times. The chain uses TRBV7-6 and TRBJ2-1; no firm D call. V shed 1 base and J shed 8 bases, with 15 bases lying between them. The CDR3 has 15 residues. Germline CDR1 reads SGHVS; CDR2 reads FNYEAQ. The CDR3 reads CASSLGYTTLDEQFF. The DNA of the CDR3 is TGTGCCAGCAGCTTAGGGTATACTACCCTAGATGAGCAGTTCTTC.

This clonotype was seen at least ten times. The chain joins TRBV29-1 to TRBJ1-5; TRBD1 aligns across 11 bases. The germline CDR1 and CDR2 sequences are SQVTM and ANQGSEA. This CDR3 is built from 12 residues. Trimming took 7 bases from V and 7 from J; bases not matched to a gene: 3. The CDR3 spells CSAGTGGQPQHF. The CDR3 DNA reads TGCAGCGCCGGGACAGGGGGGCAGCCCCAGCATTTT.

This clonotype has ten or more counts. The rearrangement joins TRBV11-2 to TRBJ2-3; no clear D gene. Trimming shortened V by 1 base and J by 0 bases, and 5 bases separated the two germline ends. Germline CDR1 SGHAT, CDR2 FQNNGV. The CDR3 consists of 14 residues. The CDR3 DNA reads as TGTGCCAGCAGCTTAGGAGATAGCACAGATACGCAGTATTTT. This sequence encodes CASSLGDSTDTQYF.

The chain couples TRBV20-1 to TRBJ1-3, with no clear D. Germline assignment: CDR1 DFQATT and CDR2 SNEGSKA (reference sequence). Between the trimmed V and J ends, which lost 6 bases and 4 bases, there was a span of 13 bases. The CDR3 totals 13 residues. CDR3: CSASDGIGNTIYF. The DNA of the CDR3 is TGCAGTGCGTCGGACGGAATCGGAAACACCATATATTTT.

The chain joins TRBV4-2 to TRBJ2-5; D unresolved. Germline CDR1 reads LGHNA; CDR2 reads YNFKEQ. This CDR3 has 13 residues. Trimming pared 1 base from V and 3 bases from J, leaving 6 bases between. This CDR3 is CASSQVREETQYF. The CDR3 coding sequence is TGTGCCAGCAGCCAAGTAAGGGAAGAGACCCAGTACTTC.

This clonotype was seen at least ten times. The chain uses TRBV6-5 and TRBJ1-5, with TRBD1 matching 8 bases. The germline CDR1 and CDR2 sequences are MNHEY and SVGAGI. The CDR3 spans 14 residues. The junction had 8 bases not matched to a gene; V was cut back by 6 bases and J by 7 bases. CDR3: CASRVTGDLQPQHF. CDR3 nucleotide sequence: TGTGCCAGCAGAGTGACAGGGGATCTGCAGCCCCAGCATTTT.

This clonotype was picked up many times. V is TRBV6-5 and J is TRBJ2-3; either TRBD1 or TRBD2 may supply D (6 bases each). Trimming pared 6 bases from V and 2 bases from J, leaving 12 bases between. Germline V gives CDR1 MNHEY, CDR2 SVGAGI. The CDR3 spans 14 residues. CDR3 coding DNA: TGTGCCAGCAGGCCTACGGGGGCCACAGATACGCAGTATTTT. Its translation: CASRPTGATDTQYF.

The rearrangement joins TRBV10-3 to TRBJ2-2; 10 nucleotides match TRBD1. Trimming took 5 bases from V and 7 from J; bases not matched to a gene: 10. CDR3 length equals 16 residues. Germline CDR1 reads ENHRY; CDR2 reads SYGVKD. CDR3 amino acids: CAISSTGTGDGGELFF. The CDR3 DNA follows: TGTGCCATCAGTAGCACAGGGACAGGGGACGGCGGGGAGCTGTTTTTT.

This clonotype was counted many times. The chain combines TRBV25-1 with TRBJ2-7, with D tentatively TRBD2 (6 bases). The CDR3 sequence is 16 residues long. Germline CDR1 reads MGHDK; CDR2 reads SYGVNS. The germline V and J ends were trimmed by 4 bases and 5 bases, with 21 bases remaining between them. The CDR3 spells CASSGSIWRGSHEQYF. The CDR3 DNA reads as TGTGCCAGCAGTGGCTCGATCTGGAGGGGAAGCCACGAGCAGTACTTC.

The chain carries TRBV5-1 and TRBJ1-2; TRBD1 agrees at 8 bases. J gave up 6 bases and V 0 bases, and 4 bases lay outside the gene matches. In germline, CDR1 is SGHRS, CDR2 YFSETQ. The CDR3 runs to 14 residues. The CDR3 nucleotides are TGCGCCAGCAGCTTGGCGCCACAGGGGGATGGCTACACCTTC. Translation gives CASSLAPQGDGYTF.

This clonotype has a count of ten or more. This chain connects TRBV10-3 to TRBJ2-7, with 8 bases identical to TRBD2. V lost 5 bases and J lost 0; bases outside the gene matches: 3. The CDR3 covers 14 residues. Germline V gives CDR1 ENHRY, CDR2 SYGVKD. CDR3 DNA: TGTGCCATCAGTAGGAGCGGGAGCTCCTACGAGCAGTACTTC. This translates into CAISRSGSSYEQYF.

This clonotype was seen ten or more times. A read error may account for a junction end that differs from germline. V usage is TRBV11-2 and J usage is TRBJ2-1, with 8 bases aligning to TRBD2. The CDR3 is 14 residues long. Germline loops: CDR1 SGHAT, CDR2 FQNNGV. CDR3 residues: CASSSRTSYSEQFF. The CDR3, as DNA: TGTGCCAGCAGCTCCCGGACTAGCTACAGTGAGCAGTTCTTC.